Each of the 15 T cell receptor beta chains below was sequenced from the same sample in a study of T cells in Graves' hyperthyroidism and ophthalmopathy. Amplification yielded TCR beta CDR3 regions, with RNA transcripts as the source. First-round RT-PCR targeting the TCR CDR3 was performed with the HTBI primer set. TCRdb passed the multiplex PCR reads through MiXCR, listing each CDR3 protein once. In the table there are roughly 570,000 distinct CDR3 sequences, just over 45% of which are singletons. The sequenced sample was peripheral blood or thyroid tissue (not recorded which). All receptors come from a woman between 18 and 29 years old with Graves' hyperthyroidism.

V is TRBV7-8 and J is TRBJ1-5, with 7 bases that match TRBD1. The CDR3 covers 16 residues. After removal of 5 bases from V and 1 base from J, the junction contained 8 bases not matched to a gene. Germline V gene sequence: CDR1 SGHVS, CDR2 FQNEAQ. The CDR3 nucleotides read TGTGCCAGCAGCCACTCAGGGGGACAGAGCAATCAGCCCCAGCATTTT. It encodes CASSHSGGQSNQPQHF.

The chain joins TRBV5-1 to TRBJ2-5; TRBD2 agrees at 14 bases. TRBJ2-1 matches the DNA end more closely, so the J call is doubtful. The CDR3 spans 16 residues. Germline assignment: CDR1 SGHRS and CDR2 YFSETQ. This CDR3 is CASSSSTSGRDNEQFF. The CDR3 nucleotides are TGCGCCAGCAGCTCCTCGACTAGCGGGAGGGACAATGAGCAGTTCTTC.

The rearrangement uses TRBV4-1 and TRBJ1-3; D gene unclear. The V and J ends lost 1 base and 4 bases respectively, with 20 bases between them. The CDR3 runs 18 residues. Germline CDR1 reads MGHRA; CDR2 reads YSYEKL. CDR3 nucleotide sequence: TGCGCCAGCAGCCAAGTCATTCTTGGGCAAAGGCAAGGAAACACCATATATTTT. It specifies CASSQVILGQRQGNTIYF.

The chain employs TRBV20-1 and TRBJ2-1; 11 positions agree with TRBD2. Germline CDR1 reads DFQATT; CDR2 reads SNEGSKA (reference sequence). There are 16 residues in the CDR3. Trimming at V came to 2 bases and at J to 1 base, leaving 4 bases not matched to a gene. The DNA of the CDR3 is TGCAGTGCTAGAACTAGCGGGAGTGGGTCCTACAATGAGCAGTTCTTC. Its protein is CSARTSGSGSYNEQFF.

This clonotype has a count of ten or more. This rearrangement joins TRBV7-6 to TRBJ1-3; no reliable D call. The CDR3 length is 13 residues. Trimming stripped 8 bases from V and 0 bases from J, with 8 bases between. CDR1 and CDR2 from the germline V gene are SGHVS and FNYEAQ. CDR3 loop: CASYTDSGNTIYF. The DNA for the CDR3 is TGTGCCAGCTACACAGACTCTGGAAACACCATATATTTT.

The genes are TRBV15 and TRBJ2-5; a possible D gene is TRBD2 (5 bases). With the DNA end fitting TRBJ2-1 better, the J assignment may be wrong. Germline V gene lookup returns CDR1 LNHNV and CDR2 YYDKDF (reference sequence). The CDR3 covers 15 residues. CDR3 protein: CATSRSLAAVHEQFF. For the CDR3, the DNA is TGTGCCACCAGCCGATCGCTAGCAGCAGTACATGAGCAGTTCTTC.

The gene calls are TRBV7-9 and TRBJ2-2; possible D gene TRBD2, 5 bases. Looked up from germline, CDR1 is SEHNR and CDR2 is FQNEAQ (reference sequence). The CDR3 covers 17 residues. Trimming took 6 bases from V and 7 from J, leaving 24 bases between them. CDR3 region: CASRSPRDVLAGGELFF. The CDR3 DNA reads TGTGCCAGCAGATCTCCAAGAGACGTCCTGGCGGGCGGGGAGCTGTTTTTT.

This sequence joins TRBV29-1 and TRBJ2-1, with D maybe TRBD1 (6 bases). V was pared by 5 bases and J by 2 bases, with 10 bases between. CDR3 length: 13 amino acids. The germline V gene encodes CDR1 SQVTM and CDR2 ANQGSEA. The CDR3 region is CSVPTGPYNEQFF. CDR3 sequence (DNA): TGCAGCGTTCCGACAGGCCCCTACAATGAGCAGTTCTTC.

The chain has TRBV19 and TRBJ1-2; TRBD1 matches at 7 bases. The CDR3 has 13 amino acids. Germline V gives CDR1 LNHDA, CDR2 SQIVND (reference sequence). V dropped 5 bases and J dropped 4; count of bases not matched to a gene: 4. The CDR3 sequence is CASSFGTVYGYTF. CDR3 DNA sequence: TGTGCCAGTAGTTTCGGGACAGTCTATGGCTACACCTTC. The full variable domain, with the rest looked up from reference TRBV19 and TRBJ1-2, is DGGITQSPKYLFRKEGQNVTLSCEQNLNHDAMYWYRQDPGQGLRLIYYSQIVNDFQKGDIAEGYSVSREKKESFPLTVTSAQKNPTAFYLCASSFGTVYGYTFGSGTRLTVV.

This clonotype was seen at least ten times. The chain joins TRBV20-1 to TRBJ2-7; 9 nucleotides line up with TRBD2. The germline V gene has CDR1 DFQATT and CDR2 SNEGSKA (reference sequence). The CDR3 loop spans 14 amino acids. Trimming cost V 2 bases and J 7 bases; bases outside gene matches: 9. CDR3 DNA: TGCAGTGCTAGACCGCCAGGACTAGCGTGGGAGCAGTACTTC. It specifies CSARPPGLAWEQYF.

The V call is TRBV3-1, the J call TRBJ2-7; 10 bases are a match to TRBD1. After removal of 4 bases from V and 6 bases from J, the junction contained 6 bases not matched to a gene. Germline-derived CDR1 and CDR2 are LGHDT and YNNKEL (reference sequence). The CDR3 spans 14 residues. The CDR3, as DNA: TGTGCCAGCAGCCTTGGGACAGGGGCGAGCGAGCAGTACTTC. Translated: CASSLGTGASEQYF.

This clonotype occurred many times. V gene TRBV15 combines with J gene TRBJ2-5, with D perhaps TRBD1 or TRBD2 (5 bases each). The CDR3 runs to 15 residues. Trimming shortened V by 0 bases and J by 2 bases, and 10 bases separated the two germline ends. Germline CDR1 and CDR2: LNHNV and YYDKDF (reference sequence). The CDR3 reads CATSRDRGGQETQYF. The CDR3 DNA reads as TGTGCCACCAGCAGAGATCGGGGCGGTCAAGAGACCCAGTACTTC.

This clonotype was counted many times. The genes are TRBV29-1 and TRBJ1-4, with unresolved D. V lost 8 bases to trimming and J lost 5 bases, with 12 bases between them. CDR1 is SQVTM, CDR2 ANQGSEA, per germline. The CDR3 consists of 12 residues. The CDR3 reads CSTYNDNEKLFF. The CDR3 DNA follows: TGCAGCACCTACAACGACAATGAAAAACTGTTTTTT. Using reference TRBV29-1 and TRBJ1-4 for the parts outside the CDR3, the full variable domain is SAVISQKPSRDICQRGTSLTIQCQVDSQVTMMFWYRQQPGQSLTLIATANQGSEATYESGFVIDKFPISRPNLTFSTLTVSNMSPEDSSIYLCSTYNDNEKLFFGSGTQLSVL.

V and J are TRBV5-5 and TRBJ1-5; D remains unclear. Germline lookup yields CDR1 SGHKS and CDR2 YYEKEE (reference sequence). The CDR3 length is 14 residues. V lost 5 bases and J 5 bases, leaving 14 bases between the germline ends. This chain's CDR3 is CASSGVGRDQPQHF. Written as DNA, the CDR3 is TGTGCCAGCAGTGGGGTAGGGAGGGATCAGCCCCAGCATTTT.

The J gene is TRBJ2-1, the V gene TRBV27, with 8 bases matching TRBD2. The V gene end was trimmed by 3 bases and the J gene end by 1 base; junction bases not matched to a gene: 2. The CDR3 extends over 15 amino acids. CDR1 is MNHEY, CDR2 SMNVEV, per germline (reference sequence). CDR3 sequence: CASSFSGESYNEQFF. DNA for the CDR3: TGTGCCAGCAGTTTTAGCGGGGAATCCTACAATGAGCAGTTCTTC.